The present TCR beta chain was sequenced within a study of Ad26.COV2.S vaccination and SARS-CoV-2 variants. CDR1 and CDR2 (germline): DFQATT, SNEGSKA (reference sequence). The CDR3 contains 10 residues. V dropped 3 bases and J dropped 7 bases, with 4 bases sitting between them. With respect to this clone: Other DNA sequences from this sample encode an identical CDR3 as well.

The treatment here: around 19 received Ad26.COV2.S at low or high dose, single or two shots; about 5 received placebo; per-sample allocation not given. Sampling took place 63 days after the first vaccine or placebo injection. It was an adult aged 18-55 years in Boston who was the donor. Measured with immunoSEQ multiplex PCR; TCRdb has only the in-frame clones, and not every one. The profile shows 380,000 or so clones, about 80% of them singletons. V and J are TRBV20-1 and TRBJ2-1; D unresolved. The TCR sequence derives from a person aged 18 to 59 who received the Ad26.COV2.S COVID-19 vaccine or a placebo. The starting material was peripheral blood, obtained in a trial of Ad26.COV2.S vaccine versus placebo. The CDR3 DNA sequence: TGCAGTGCTAGTCTTAATGAGCAGTTCTTC. This sequence encodes CSASLNEQFF.